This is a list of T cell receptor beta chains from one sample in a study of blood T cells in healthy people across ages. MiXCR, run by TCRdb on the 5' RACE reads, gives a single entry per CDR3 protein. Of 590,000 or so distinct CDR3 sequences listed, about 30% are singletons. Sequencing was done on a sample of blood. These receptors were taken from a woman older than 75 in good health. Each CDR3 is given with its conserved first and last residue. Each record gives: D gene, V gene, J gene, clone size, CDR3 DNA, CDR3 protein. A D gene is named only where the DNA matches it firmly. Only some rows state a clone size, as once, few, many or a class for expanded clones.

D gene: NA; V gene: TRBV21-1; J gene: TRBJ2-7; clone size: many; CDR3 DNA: TGTGCCAGCAGCGTGGGAGGTCCCTCCTACGAGCAGTACTTC; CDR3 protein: CASSVGGPSYEQYF
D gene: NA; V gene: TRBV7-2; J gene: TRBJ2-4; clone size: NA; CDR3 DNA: TGTGCCAGCAGCCACGGGGGCAGCAAAAACATTCAGTACTTC; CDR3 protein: CASSHGGSKNIQYF
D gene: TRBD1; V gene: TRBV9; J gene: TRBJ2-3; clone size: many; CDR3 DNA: TGTGCCAGCAGCCCCCAGGACAGGGGAGGAGATACGCAGTATTTT; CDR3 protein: CASSPQDRGGDTQYF
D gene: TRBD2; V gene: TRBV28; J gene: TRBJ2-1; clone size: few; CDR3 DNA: TGTGCCAGCAGCCAAATCAGCGGGGGGGCCTACAATGAGCAGTTCTTC; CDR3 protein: CASSQISGGAYNEQFF
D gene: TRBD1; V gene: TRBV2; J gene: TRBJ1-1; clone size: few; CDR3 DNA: TGTGCCAGCAGAACCGGGACAGGGATGATTGGCACTGAAGCTTTCTTT; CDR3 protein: CASRTGTGMIGTEAFF
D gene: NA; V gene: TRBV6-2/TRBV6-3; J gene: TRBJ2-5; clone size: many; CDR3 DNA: TGTGCCAGCACTAAAGGACAGTACCAAGAGACCCAGTACTTC; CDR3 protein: CASTKGQYQETQYF
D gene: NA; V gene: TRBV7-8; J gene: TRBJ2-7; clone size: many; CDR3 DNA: TGTGCCAGCAGCTTAGTTCGGGGGCAGCTCGAGCAGTACTTC; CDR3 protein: CASSLVRGQLEQYF
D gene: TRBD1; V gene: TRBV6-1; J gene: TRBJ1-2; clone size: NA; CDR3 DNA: TGTGCCGGCAGCCGGGACAGGGGACTTCCTGGCTACACCTTC; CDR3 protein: CAGSRDRGLPGYTF
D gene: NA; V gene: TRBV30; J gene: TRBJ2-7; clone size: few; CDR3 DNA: TGTGCCTGGAGCACAATGACCTACGAGCAGTACTTC; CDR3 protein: CAWSTMTYEQYF
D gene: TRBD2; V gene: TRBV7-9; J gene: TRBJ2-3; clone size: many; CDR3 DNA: TGTGCCTCTTCCCCGGGACTAGCGGGCGCAGATACGCAGTATTTT; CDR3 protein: CASSPGLAGADTQYF
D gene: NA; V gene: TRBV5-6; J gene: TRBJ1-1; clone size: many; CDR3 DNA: TGTGCCAGCAGCCGAGGGTTGACTGAAGCTTTCTTT; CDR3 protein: CASSRGLTEAFF
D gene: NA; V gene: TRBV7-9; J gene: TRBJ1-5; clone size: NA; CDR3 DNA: TGTGCCAGCAGCTTAGACGCCACAAACCAGCATTTT; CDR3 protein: CASSLDATNQHF
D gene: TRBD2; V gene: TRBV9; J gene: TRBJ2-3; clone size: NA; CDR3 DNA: TGTGCCAGCAGCCCCGGGACTAGCAGTATAGATACGCAGTATTTT; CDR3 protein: CASSPGTSSIDTQYF
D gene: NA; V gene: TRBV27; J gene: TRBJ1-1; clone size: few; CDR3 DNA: TGTGCCAGCAGTCCACGACAGACCACTGAAGCTTTCTTT; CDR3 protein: CASSPRQTTEAFF
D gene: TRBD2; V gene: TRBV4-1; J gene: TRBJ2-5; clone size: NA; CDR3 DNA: TGCGCCAGCAGCCAACTACGGGCGGGGGAGTACGAAGAGACCCAGTACTTC; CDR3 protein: CASSQLRAGEYEETQYF
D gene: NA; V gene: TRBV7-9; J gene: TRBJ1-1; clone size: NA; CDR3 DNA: TGTGCCAGCAGCTTACTTTTGGGGTCCTACACTGAAGCTTTCTTT; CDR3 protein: CASSLLLGSYTEAFF
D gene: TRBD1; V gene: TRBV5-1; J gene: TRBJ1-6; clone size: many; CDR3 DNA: TGCGCCAGCAGCCTCCCGGGACAGGGGAATTCACCCCTCCACTTT; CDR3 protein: CASSLPGQGNSPLHF
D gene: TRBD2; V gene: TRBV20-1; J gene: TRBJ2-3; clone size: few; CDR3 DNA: TGCAGTGCTAGAGTGGGGACTAGCGGAACAGATACGCAGTATTTT; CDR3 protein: CSARVGTSGTDTQYF
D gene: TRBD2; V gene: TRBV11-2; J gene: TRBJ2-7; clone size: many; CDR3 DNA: TGTGCCAGCAGTCATAGAGGCGGGGGGCGACCCTACGAGCAGTACTTC; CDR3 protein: CASSHRGGGRPYEQYF
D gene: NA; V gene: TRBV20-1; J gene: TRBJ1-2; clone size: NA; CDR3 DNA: TGCAGTGCTAACGTCGGGGTTTATGGCTACACCTTC; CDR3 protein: CSANVGVYGYTF
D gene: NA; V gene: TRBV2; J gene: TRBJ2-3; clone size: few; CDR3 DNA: TGTGCCAGCATCTACAGGGGGGGCCCAGATACGCAGTATTTT; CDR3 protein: CASIYRGGPDTQYF
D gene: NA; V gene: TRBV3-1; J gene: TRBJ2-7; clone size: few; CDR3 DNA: TGTGCCAGCAGCCTCCATGGGGCCTACGAGCAGTACTTC; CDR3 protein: CASSLHGAYEQYF
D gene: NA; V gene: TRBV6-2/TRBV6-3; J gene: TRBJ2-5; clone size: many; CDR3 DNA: TGTGCCAGCAGCCGACTGGGGGGGACCCAGTACTTC; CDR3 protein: CASSRLGGTQYF
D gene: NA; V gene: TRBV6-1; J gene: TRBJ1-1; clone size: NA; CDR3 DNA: TGTGCCAGCAGTGAAGAGAACAGGAGGGGCACTGAAGCTTTCTTT; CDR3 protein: CASSEENRRGTEAFF
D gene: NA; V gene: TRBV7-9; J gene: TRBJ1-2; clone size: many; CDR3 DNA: TGTGCCAGCAGCTCGACCCGCGGTGGGGGCTACACCTTC; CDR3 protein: CASSSTRGGGYTF
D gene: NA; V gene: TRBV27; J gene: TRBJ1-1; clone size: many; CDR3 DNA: TGTGCCAGCAGTCCCCAATGGACGAACACTGAAGCTTTCTTT; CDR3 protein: CASSPQWTNTEAFF
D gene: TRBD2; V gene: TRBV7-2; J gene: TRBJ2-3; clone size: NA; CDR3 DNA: TGTGCCAGCAGCCCTCAGGGACTAGCGGGAGAGACGCGGTATTTT; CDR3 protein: CASSPQGLAGETRYF
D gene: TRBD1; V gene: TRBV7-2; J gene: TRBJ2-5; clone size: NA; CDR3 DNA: TGTGCCAGCAGCTTCAACACAGGGGGCGAGGAGACCCAGTACTTC; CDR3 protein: CASSFNTGGEETQYF
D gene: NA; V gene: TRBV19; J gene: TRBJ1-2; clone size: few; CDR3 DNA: TGTGCCAGTAGTAGGACGGATTATGGCTACACCTTC; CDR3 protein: CASSRTDYGYTF
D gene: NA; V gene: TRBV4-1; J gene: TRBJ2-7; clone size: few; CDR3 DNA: TGCGCCAGCAGCCTTGTAGCGGACCTTTACGAGCAGTACTTC; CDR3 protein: CASSLVADLYEQYF
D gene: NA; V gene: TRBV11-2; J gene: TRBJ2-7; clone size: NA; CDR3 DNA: TGTGCCAGCAGCTTATATTTGGGAGTAGGGTACGAGCAGTACTTC; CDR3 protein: CASSLYLGVGYEQYF
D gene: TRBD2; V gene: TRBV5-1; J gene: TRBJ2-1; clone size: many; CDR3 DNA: TGCGCCAGCAGCACCGGAGCGGGGGGCTACTACAATGAGCAGTTCTTC; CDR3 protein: CASSTGAGGYYNEQFF
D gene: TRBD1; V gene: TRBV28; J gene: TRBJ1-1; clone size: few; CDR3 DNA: TGTGCCAGCAGGGAACAGGGGAGGACTGAAGCTTTCTTT; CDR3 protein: CASREQGRTEAFF
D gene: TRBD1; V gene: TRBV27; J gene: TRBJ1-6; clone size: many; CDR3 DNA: TGTGCCAGCACCCCTCTAGCGGGACAGGGGTTGTCATCTCTCCACTTT; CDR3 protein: CASTPLAGQGLSSLHF
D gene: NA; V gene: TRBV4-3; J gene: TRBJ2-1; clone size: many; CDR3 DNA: TGCGCCAGCAGCCAAGATAGAGGGAAAAATGAGCAGTTCTTC; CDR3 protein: CASSQDRGKNEQFF
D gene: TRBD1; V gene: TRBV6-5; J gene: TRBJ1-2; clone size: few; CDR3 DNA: TGTGCCAGCAGAGATCCTCGGACAGGGGGCTGCTATGGCTACACCTTC; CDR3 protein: CASRDPRTGGCYGYTF
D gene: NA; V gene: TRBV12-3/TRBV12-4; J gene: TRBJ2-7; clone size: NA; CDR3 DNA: TGTGCCGGCAGTTGGGGCACGGCCTACGAGCAGTACTTC; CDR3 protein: CAGSWGTAYEQYF
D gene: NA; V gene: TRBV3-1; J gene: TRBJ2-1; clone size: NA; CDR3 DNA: TGTGCCAGCAGCCAACTAGGGGACAATGAGCAGTTCTTC; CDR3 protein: CASSQLGDNEQFF
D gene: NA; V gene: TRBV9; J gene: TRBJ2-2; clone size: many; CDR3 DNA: TGTGCCAGCAGCCCGAGGACAGATAACACCGGGGAGCTGTTTTTT; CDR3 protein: CASSPRTDNTGELFF
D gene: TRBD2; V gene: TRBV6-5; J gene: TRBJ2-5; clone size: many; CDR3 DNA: TGTGCCAGCAGTTACCAGCTAGCGGGGGCCCCAGGGACCCAGTACTTC; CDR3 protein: CASSYQLAGAPGTQYF
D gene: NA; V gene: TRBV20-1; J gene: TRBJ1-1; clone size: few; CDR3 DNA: TGCAGTGCTGGAGGGACACCTAACACTGAAGCTTTCTTT; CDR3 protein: CSAGGTPNTEAFF
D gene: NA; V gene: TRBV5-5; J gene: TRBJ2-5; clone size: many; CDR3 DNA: TGTGCCAGCAGCCTCACAGGGGAGGGAGAGACCCAGTACTTC; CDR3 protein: CASSLTGEGETQYF
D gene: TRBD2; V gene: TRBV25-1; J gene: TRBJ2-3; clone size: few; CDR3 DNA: TGTGCCGGCAGTGAATCGGGACTAGCGGGAACAGATACGCAGTATTTT; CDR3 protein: CAGSESGLAGTDTQYF
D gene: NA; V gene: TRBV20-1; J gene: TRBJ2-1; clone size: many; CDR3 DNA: TGCAGTGCTAGAATCCAGGGCCGGTACAATGAGCAGTTCTTC; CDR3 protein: CSARIQGRYNEQFF
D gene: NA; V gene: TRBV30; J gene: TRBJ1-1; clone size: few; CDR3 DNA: TGTGCCTGGAGTGTAACTTCGGGACGCATGAACACTGAAGCTTTCTTT; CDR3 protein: CAWSVTSGRMNTEAFF
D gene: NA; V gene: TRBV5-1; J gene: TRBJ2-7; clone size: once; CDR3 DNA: TGCGCCAGCAGCATTGAGACATTCTCCTACGAGCAGTACTTC; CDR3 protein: CASSIETFSYEQYF
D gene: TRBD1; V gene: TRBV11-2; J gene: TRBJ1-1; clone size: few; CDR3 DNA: TGTGCCAGCAGCTTAGGCTGGGACAGGGGGCGTCCCCCGAACACTGAAGCTTTCTTT; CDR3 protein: CASSLGWDRGRPPNTEAFF
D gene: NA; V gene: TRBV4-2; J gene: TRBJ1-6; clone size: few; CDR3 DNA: TGTGCCAGCAGCCAAGCGGGCCGGGGGGCAAATAATTCACCCCTCCACTTT; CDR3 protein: CASSQAGRGANNSPLHF
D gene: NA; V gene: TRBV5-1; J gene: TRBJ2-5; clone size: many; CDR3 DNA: TGCGCCAGCCAACGCGGGGCGGTGGAGACCCAGTACTTC; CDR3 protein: CASQRGAVETQYF
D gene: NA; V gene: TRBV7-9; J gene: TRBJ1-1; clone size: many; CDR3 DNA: TGTGCCAGCAGCTTTGCCGCGATTGAAGCTTTCTTT; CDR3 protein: CASSFAAIEAFF